Below, 14 T cell receptor beta chains from the same sample are listed, as sequenced in a study of breast tumors, draining lymph nodes, adjacent tissues. Each CDR3 protein is one row after TCRdb ran MiXCR on the multiplex PCR reads. The data contain approximately 170,000 distinct CDR3 sequences, roughly a third of them seen just once; the ten biggest clones take up around 4.5%. The lymph nodes were axillary draining lymph nodes from breast cancer patients. The sequenced material came from axillary lymph node tissue. The receptor source for this set is a female donor with breast cancer. Some clones in this sample may be carry-over from other donors' samples.

The J gene is TRBJ2-4, the V gene TRBV12-3 or TRBV12-4; D is perhaps TRBD1 (6 bases). The CDR3 runs 16 residues. The germline V and J ends were trimmed by 4 bases and 6 bases, with 19 bases remaining between them. In DNA form, the CDR3 reads TGTGCCAGCAGTTCTACAGGGTTGGTCACGGGAAACATTCAGTACTTC. Its protein is CASSSTGLVTGNIQYF.

This clonotype was seen at least ten times. This sequence joins TRBV11-2 and TRBJ2-7; 10 bases match TRBD1. Losses at the gene ends were 7 bases for V and 2 bases for J; bases not matched to a gene: 5. The CDR3 totals 14 residues. CDR1 is SGHAT and CDR2 is FQNNGV in the germline V gene. CDR3: CASTRGQGTYEQYF. The CDR3, as DNA: TGTGCCAGCACCCGGGGACAGGGGACCTACGAGCAGTACTTC.

This clonotype was seen repeatedly, ten times or more. The chain is built from TRBV2 and TRBJ2-1; perhaps TRBD1 as D (6 bases). The germline CDR1 and CDR2 sequences are SNHLY and FYNNEI. Trimming removed 7 bases at V and 5 bases at J, with 18 bases between. The CDR3 is 15 amino acids. For the CDR3, the DNA is TGTGCCAGCACCGAGGGTCAGGGGCCCCACAATGAGCAGTTCTTC. Amino acids: CASTEGQGPHNEQFF.

Ten or more counts support this clonotype. This chain links TRBV11-2 with TRBJ2-3, with 9 bases fitting TRBD2. Trimming took 5 bases from V and 2 from J; bases not matched to a gene: 8. The CDR3 contains 16 residues. In germline, CDR1 is SGHAT, CDR2 FQNNGV. The CDR3 DNA sequence: TGTGCCAGCAGCCCACGGCCTAGCGGGACCACAGATACGCAGTATTTT. Translation gives CASSPRPSGTTDTQYF.

This clonotype was seen more than once but under ten times. This may be a read error: a much more frequent sequence differs by one nucleotide. V gene TRBV6-6 combines with J gene TRBJ2-5; the D is unclear. The CDR3 is 13 amino acids. V was cut by 5 bases and J by 5 bases, with 12 bases left in between. The V gene's germline CDR1 is MNHNY and CDR2 SVGAGI (reference sequence). CDR3 bases: TGTGCCAGCAGTCATGGTCGCAAGGAGACCCAGTACTTC. It encodes CASSHGRKETQYF.

This clonotype was observed many times. This sequence joins TRBV7-2 and TRBJ2-1; either TRBD1 or TRBD2 may fit D (5 bases each). Trimming left V 3 bases short and J 1 base short, with 16 bases between. The germline V gene encodes CDR1 SGHTA and CDR2 FQGNSA. This CDR3 comprises 17 residues. The DNA for the CDR3 is TGTGCCAGCAGCTTCCTGGGGCGGGCTAAATCCTACAATGAGCAGTTCTTC. Translated, it gives CASSFLGRAKSYNEQFF.

There are a few counts of this clonotype. This chain links TRBV3-1 with TRBJ2-7; D ambiguous. V was pared by 1 base and J by 1 base, with 8 bases between. CDR1 is LGHDT and CDR2 is YNNKEL in the germline V gene (reference sequence). CDR3 length equals 14 residues. The CDR3 loop reads CASSQGFTSYEQYF. In nucleotides, the CDR3 is TGTGCCAGCAGCCAAGGTTTTACTTCCTACGAGCAGTACTTC.

In the case of this clonotype: A clone one base away is much larger, so this may be a read error. The chain is built from TRBV11-2 and TRBJ2-1; D remains ambiguous. Germline CDR1 is SGHAT and CDR2 is FQNNGV. Trimming left V 0 bases short and J 2 bases short, with 8 bases between. The CDR3 sequence is 15 residues long. This CDR3 is CASSLEGAAYNEQFF. CDR3 nucleotides: TGTGCCAGCAGCTTAGAGGGTGCGGCCTACAATGAGCAGTTCTTC.

Remarks on this clonotype: Given a much more abundant clone one base away, this may be a read error. The V gene is TRBV11-2, the J gene TRBJ1-4; maybe TRBD1 (5 bases). This CDR3 is built from 12 residues. Germline assignment: CDR1 SGHAT and CDR2 FQNNGV. V was cut by 5 bases and J by 13 bases, with 14 bases left in between. In DNA form, the CDR3 reads TGTGCCAGCAGCCTGGGGCAGCAAACACTGTTTTTT. As protein: CASSLGQQTLFF. The full variable domain, in which reference TRBV11-2 and TRBJ1-4 provide the parts outside the CDR3, is EAGVAQSPRYKIIEKRQSVAFWCNPISGHATLYWYQQILGQGPKLLIQFQNNGVVDDSQLPKDRFSAERLKGVDSTLKIQPAKLEDSAVYLCASSLGQQTLFFGSGTQLSVL.

For this clonotype: At one boundary the junction diverges from the germline segment, which might be a read error. V usage is TRBV7-9 and J usage is TRBJ1-1, with no clear D. The CDR3 spans 13 residues. Germline CDR1 reads SEHNR; CDR2 reads FQNEAQ (reference sequence). CDR3 protein: CTSSPRLAAEAFF. The CDR3 DNA reads TGTACCAGCAGCCCACGACTGGCCGCTGAAGCTTTCTTT.

This clonotype has ten or more counts. The chain has TRBV6-5 and TRBJ2-3; no reliable D call. This CDR3 contains 13 residues. CDR1 MNHEY and CDR2 SVGAGI come from the germline V gene. The ends were cut back, 2 bases at V and 4 bases at J, with 7 bases in the middle. The CDR3 here is CASSYTLADTQYF. CDR3 DNA: TGTGCCAGCAGTTACACTCTGGCAGATACGCAGTATTTT.

This clonotype occurred many times. V usage is TRBV7-9 and J usage is TRBJ2-3; 9 bases match TRBD2. Germline V gene data show CDR1 as SEHNR and CDR2 as FQNEAQ (reference sequence). The CDR3 spans 17 residues. The J segment lost 5 bases and the V segment lost 1 base, leaving 10 bases of the junction unmatched. In DNA form, the CDR3 reads TGTGCCAGCAGCTTAGGAGTAGCGGGAGCTGATATAGATACGCAGTATTTT. This translates into CASSLGVAGADIDTQYF. Drawing the rest from reference TRBV7-9 and TRBJ2-3, the complete variable domain is DTGVSQNPRHKITKRGQNVTFRCDPISEHNRLYWYRQTLGQGPEFLTYFQNEAQLEKSRLLSDRFSAERPKGSFSTLEIQRTEQGDSAMYLCASSLGVAGADIDTQYFGPGTRLTVL.

This clonotype was picked up a small number of times. The chain joins TRBV3-1 to TRBJ1-3, with 9 bases aligning to TRBD1. The CDR3 runs to 18 residues. Germline CDR1 reads LGHDT; CDR2 reads YNNKEL (reference sequence). Germline trimming cut 0 bases from V and 4 bases from J; bases unmatched to any gene: 10. CDR3 DNA sequence: TGTGCCAGCAGCCAAGATGATTGGGACAGGGTACCCGGAAACACCATATATTTT. It specifies CASSQDDWDRVPGNTIYF.

Notes on this clonotype: A much larger clone is a single base away; this may be a read error. The chain is built from TRBV5-5 and TRBJ2-7; D perhaps matches TRBD1 (6 bases). CDR1 is SGHKS and CDR2 is YYEKEE in the germline V gene (reference sequence). V was trimmed by 4 bases and J by 9 bases, leaving 14 bases between them. CDR3 length equals 12 residues. The CDR3 is CASSLTGSGQYF. The CDR3 DNA reads TGTGCCAGCAGCCTGACAGGCTCGGGGCAGTACTTC.